What follows are 4 T cell receptor beta chains derived from one specimen sequenced in a study of long-term antiretroviral therapy in people with HIV. Survey level was the resolution at which the v3.0 immunoSEQ assay ran. Clones were sequenced by immunoSEQ multiplex PCR, and TCRdb holds only the in-frame ones, with some missing. Of 30,000 to 45,000 clones in the sample, 80% were seen once. This material consisted of unsorted PBMCs, taken 3.4 years after starting antiretroviral therapy. These receptors were obtained from a man aged 25 to 40 with HIV.

The chain links TRBV5-1 to TRBJ2-3, with TRBD2 matching 8 bases. The germline V gene encodes CDR1 SGHRS and CDR2 YFSETQ. CDR3 length: 16 amino acids. Germline trimming cut 0 bases from V and 0 bases from J; bases unmatched to any gene: 3. CDR3 region: CASSLVAGGSTDTQYF. The CDR3 DNA reads TGCGCCAGCAGCTTGGTTGCGGGAGGAAGCACAGATACGCAGTATTTT.

This rearrangement joins TRBV5-4 to TRBJ2-2; 12 bases align to TRBD1. V was clipped by 4 bases and J by 5 bases; unmatched bases: 6. Germline V gene lookup returns CDR1 SGHNT and CDR2 YYREEE (reference sequence). CDR3 length: 16 residues. The CDR3 bases are TGTGCCAGCAGCCCGCCGGGACAGGGGGCGACCGGGGAGCTGTTTTTT. Translation: CASSPPGQGATGELFF.

This sequence joins TRBV9 and TRBJ2-7; 8 bases are a match to TRBD1. CDR3 length equals 14 residues. Unmatched junction bases numbered 5, after V lost 3 bases and J lost 3 bases. Germline values: CDR1 SGDLS, CDR2 YYNGEE. For the CDR3, the DNA is TGTGCCAGCAGCGAGGACAGGGTCGGCTACGAGCAGTACTTC. This gives the protein CASSEDRVGYEQYF.

The chain joins TRBV10-1 to TRBJ2-3; 10 bases map to TRBD2. Germline V gene data show CDR1 as WNHNN and CDR2 as SYGVQD (reference sequence). The CDR3 contains 18 residues. V trimming: 2 bases; J trimming: 4 bases; junction bases outside the gene matches: 12. The CDR3: CASSEEPGLANWPDTQYF. The DNA of the CDR3 is TGCGCCAGCAGTGAGGAACCGGGACTAGCGAATTGGCCAGATACGCAGTATTTT.